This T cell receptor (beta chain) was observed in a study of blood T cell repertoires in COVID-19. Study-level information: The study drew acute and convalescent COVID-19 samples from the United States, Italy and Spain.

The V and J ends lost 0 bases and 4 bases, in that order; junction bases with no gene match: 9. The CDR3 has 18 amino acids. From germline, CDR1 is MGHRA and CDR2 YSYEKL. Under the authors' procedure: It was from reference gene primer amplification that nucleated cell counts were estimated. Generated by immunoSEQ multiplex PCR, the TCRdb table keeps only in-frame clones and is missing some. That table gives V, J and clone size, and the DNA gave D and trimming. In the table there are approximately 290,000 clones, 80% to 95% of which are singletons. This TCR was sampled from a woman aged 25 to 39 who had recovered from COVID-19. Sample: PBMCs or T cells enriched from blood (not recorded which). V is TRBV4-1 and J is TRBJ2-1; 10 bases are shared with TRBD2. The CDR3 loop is CASSQDQAQLAGYNEQFF. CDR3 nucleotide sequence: TGCGCCAGCAGCCAAGATCAGGCGCAACTAGCGGGATACAATGAGCAGTTCTTC.